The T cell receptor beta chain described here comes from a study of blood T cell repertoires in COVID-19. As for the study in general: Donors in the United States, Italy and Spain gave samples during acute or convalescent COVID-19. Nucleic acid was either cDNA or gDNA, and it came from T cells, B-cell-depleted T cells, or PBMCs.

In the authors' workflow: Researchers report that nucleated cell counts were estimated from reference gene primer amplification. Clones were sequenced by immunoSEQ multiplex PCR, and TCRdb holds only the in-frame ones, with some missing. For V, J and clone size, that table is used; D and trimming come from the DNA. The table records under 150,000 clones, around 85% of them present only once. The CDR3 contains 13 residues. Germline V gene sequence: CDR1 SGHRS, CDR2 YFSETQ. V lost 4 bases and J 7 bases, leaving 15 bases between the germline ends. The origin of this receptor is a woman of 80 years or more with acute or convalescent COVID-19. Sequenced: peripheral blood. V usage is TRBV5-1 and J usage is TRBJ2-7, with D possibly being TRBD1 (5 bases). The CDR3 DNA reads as TGCGCCAGCAGCCGACAGATTTCGGAGGAGCAGTACTTC. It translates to CASSRQISEEQYF.